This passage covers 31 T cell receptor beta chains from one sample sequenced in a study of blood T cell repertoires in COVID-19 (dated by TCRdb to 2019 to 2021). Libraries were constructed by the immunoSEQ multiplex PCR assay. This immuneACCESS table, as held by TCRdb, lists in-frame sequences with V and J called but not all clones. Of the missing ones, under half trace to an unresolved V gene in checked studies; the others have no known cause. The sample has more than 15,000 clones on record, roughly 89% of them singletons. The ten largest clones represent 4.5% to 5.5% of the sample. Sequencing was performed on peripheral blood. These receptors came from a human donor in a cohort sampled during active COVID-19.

The CDR3 region has the DNA TGCAGCGTTGGAGGGGGTTCCTATGGCTACACCTTC. Translation: CSVGGGSYGYTF. The rearrangement links TRBV29-1 to TRBJ1-2, with D possibly matching TRBD1 (6 bases). CDR1 SQVTM and CDR2 ANQGSEA come from the germline V gene. V was pared by 4 bases and J by 4 bases, with 10 bases between. This CDR3 is 12 amino acids long.

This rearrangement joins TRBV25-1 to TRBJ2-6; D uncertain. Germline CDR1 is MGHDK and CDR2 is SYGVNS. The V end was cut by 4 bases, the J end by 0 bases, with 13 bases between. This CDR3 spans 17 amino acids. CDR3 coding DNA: TGTGCCAGCAGTGGCCACGTATTCAGCTCTGGGGCCAACGTCCTGACTTTC. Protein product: CASSGHVFSSGANVLTF.

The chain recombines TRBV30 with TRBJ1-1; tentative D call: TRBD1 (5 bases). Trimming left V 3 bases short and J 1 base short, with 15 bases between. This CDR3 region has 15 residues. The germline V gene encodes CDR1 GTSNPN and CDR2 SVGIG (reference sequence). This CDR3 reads CAWRWGLDPNTEAFF. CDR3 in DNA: TGTGCCTGGAGATGGGGACTCGACCCGAACACTGAAGCTTTCTTT.

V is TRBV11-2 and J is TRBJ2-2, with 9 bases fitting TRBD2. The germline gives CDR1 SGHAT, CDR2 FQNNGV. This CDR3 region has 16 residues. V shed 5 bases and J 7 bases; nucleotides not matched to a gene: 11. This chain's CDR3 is CASSEIIAGEGGELFF. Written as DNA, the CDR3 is TGTGCCAGCAGCGAGATAATAGCGGGAGAAGGCGGGGAGCTGTTTTTT.

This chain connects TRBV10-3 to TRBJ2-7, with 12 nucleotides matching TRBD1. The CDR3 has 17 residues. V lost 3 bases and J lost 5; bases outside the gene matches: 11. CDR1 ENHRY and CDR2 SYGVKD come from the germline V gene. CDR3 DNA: TGTGCCATCAGTGATATAGTCGCCGGGACAGGGGGCCACGAGCAGTACTTC. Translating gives CAISDIVAGTGGHEQYF.

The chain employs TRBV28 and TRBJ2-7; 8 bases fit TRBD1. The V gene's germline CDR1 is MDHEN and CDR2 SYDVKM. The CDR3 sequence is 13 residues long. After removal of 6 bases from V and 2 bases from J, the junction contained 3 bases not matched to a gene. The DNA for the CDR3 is TGTGCCAGCAGCCTGGACAGGGCCTACGAGCAGTACTTC. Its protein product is CASSLDRAYEQYF.

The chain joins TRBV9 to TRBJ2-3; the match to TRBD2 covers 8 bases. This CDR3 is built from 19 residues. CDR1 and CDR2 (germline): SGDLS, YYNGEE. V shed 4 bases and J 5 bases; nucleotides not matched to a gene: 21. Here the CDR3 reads CASSHGRGGTGAGGDTQYF. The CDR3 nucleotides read TGTGCCAGCAGCCACGGTCGGGGGGGGACCGGGGCGGGAGGAGATACGCAGTATTTT.

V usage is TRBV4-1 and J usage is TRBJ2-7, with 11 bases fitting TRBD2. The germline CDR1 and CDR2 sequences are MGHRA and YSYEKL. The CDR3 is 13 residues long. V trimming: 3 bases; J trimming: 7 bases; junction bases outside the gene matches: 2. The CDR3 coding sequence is TGCGCCAGCAGCCAGACTAGCGGGATGGAGCAGTACTTC. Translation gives CASSQTSGMEQYF.

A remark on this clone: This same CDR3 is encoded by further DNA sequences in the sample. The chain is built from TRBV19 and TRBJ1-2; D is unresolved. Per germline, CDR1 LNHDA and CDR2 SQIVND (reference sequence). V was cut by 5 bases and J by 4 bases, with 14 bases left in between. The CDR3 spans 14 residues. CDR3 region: CASSPRGAVYGYTF. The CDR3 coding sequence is TGTGCCAGTAGTCCGCGGGGAGCAGTCTATGGCTACACCTTC.

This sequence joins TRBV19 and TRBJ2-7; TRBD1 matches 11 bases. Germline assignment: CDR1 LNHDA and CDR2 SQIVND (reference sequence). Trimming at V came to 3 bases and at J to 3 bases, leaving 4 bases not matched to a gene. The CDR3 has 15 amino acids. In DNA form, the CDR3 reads TGTGCCAGTAGTATTGGACAGGGGGCAGTCTACGAGCAGTACTTC. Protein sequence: CASSIGQGAVYEQYF.

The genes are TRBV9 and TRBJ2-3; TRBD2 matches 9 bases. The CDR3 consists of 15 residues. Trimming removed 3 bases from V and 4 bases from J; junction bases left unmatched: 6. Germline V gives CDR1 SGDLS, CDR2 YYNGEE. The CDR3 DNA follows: TGTGCCAGCAGCGCGGAGGGACTAGCATCAGATACGCAGTATTTT. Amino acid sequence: CASSAEGLASDTQYF. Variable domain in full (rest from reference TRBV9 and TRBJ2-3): DSGVTQTPKHLITATGQRVTLRCSPRSGDLSVYWYQQSLDQGLQFLIQYYNGEERAKGNILERFSAQQFPDLHSELNLSSLELGDSALYFCASSAEGLASDTQYFGPGTRLTVL.

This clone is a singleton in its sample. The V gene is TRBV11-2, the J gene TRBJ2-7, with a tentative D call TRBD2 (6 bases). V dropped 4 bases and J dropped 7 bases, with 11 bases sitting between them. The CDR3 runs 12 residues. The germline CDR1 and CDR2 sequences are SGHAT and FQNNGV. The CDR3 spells CASSSGGREQYF. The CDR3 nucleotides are TGTGCCAGCAGCTCCGGGGGTAGAGAGCAGTACTTC.

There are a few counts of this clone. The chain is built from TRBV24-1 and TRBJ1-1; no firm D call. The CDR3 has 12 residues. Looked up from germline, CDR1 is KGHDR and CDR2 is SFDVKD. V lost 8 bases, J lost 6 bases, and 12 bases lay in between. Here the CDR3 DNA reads TGTGCCACCAACGGCAGGCTGGCTGAAGCTTTCTTT. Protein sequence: CATNGRLAEAFF.

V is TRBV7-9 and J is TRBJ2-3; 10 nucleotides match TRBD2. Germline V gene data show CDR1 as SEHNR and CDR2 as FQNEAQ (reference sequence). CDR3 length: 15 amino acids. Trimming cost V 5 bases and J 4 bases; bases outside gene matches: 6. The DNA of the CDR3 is TGTGCCAGCAGCCCCGGGACTAGCGTCCCAGATACGCAGTATTTT. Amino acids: CASSPGTSVPDTQYF.

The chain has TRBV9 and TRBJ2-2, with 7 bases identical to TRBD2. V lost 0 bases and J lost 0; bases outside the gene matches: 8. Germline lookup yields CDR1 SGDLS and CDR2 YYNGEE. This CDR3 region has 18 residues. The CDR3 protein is CASSVEVSSGANTGELFF. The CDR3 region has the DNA TGTGCCAGCAGCGTAGAAGTCTCTAGCGGAGCGAACACCGGGGAGCTGTTTTTT.

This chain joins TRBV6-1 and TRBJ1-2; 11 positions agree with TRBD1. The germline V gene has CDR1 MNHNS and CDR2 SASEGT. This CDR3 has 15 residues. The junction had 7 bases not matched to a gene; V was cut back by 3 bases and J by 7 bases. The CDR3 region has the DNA TGTGCCAGCAGTGAGGGGGACAGGGGGTGGAGTGGCTACACCTTC. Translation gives CASSEGDRGWSGYTF.

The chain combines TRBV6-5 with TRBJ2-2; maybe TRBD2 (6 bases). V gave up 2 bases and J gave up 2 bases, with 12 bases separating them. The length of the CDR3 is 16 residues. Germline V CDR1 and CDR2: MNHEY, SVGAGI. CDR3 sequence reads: CASSYQGLTNTGELFF. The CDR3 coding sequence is TGTGCCAGCAGTTACCAGGGACTTACAAACACCGGGGAGCTGTTTTTT.

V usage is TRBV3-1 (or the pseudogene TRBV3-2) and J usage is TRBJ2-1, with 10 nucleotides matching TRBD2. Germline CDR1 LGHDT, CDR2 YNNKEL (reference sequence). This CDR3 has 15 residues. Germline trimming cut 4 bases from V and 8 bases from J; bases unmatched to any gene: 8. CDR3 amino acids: CASSLSGRAWDEQFF. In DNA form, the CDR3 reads TGTGCCAGCAGCCTAAGCGGGAGGGCCTGGGATGAGCAGTTCTTC.

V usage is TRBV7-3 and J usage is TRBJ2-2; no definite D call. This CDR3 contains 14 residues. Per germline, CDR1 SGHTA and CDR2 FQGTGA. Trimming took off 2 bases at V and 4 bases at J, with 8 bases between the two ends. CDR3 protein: CASSLRPGTGELFF. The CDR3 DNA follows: TGTGCCAGCAGCTTACGCCCGGGCACCGGGGAGCTGTTTTTT.

The CDR3 loop reads CASSYPWTSRPFEQFF. DNA for the CDR3: TGTGCCAGTAGTTACCCATGGACTAGTAGGCCTTTCGAGCAGTTCTTC. The rearrangement links TRBV19 to TRBJ2-1; 7 bases align to TRBD2. The CDR3 extends over 16 amino acids. Germline V gene sequence: CDR1 LNHDA, CDR2 SQIVND (reference sequence). V trimming: 5 bases; J trimming: 10 bases; junction bases outside the gene matches: 17.

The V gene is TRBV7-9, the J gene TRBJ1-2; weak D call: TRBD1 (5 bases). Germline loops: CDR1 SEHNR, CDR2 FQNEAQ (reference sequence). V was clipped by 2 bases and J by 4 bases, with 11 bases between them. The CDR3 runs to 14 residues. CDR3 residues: CASSLSGGTYGYTF. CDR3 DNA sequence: TGTGCCAGCAGCTTAAGCGGGGGGACCTATGGCTACACCTTC.

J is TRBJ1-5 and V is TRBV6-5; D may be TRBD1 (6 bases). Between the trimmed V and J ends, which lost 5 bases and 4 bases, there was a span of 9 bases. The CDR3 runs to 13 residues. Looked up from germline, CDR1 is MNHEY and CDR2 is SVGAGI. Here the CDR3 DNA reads TGTGCCAGCAGTCGGACAGAGAATCAGCCCCAGCATTTT. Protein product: CASSRTENQPQHF.

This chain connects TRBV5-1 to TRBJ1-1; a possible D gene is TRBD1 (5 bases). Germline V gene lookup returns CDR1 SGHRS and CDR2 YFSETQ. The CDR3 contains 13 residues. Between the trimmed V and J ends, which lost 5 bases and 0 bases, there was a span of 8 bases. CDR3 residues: CASSRQLNTEAFF. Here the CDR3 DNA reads TGCGCCAGCAGTCGACAGTTGAACACTGAAGCTTTCTTT.

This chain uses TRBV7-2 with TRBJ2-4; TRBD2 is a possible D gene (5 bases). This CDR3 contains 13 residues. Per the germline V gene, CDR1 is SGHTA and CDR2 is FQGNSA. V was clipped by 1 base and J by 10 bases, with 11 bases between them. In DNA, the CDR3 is TGTGCCAGCAGCTTAGAGTTAGCGCTTATTCAGTACTTC. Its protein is CASSLELALIQYF.

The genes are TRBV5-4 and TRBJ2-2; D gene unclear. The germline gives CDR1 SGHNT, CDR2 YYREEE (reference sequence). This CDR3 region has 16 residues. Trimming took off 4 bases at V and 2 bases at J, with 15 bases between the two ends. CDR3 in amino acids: CASSLQTGLNTGELFF. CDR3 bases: TGTGCCAGCAGCCTCCAGACGGGTCTTAACACCGGGGAGCTGTTTTTT. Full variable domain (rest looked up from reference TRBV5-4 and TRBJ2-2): ETGVTQSPTHLIKTRGQQVTLRCSSQSGHNTVSWYQQALGQGPQFIFQYYREEENGRGNFPPRFSGLQFPNYSSELNVNALELDDSALYLCASSLQTGLNTGELFFGEGSRLTVL.

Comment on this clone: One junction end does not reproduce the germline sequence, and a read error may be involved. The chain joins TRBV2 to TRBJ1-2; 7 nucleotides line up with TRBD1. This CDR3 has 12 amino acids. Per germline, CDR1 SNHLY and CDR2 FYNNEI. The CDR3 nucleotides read TGTGCCACCAGTGGGCAGGGGGATGGCTACACCTTC. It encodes CATSGQGDGYTF.

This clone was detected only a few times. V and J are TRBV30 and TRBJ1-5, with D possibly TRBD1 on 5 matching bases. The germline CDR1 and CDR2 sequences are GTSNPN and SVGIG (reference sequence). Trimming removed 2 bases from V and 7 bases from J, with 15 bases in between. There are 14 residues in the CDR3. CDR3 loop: CAWSRYTGDQPQHF. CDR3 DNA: TGTGCCTGGAGTCGGTATACGGGGGACCAGCCCCAGCATTTT.

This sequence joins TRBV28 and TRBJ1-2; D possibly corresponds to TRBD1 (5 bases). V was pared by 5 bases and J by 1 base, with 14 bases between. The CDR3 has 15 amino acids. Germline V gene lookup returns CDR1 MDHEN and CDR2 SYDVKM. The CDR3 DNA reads TGTGCCAGCAGTGCGACAGATCTTATTAACTATGGCTACACCTTC. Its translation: CASSATDLINYGYTF.

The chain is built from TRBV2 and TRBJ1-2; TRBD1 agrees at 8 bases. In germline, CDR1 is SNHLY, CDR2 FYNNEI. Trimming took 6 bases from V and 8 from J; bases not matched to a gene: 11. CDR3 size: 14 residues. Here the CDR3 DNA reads TGTGCCAGCAGCGTTACATGGACAGGGCTGGGCTACACCTTC. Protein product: CASSVTWTGLGYTF.

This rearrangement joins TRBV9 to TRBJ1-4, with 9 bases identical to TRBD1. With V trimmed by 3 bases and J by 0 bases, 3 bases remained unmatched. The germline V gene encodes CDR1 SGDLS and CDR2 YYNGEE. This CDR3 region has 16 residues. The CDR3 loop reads CASSGRQGATNEKLFF. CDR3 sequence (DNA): TGTGCCAGCAGCGGACGACAGGGGGCAACTAATGAAAAACTGTTTTTT.

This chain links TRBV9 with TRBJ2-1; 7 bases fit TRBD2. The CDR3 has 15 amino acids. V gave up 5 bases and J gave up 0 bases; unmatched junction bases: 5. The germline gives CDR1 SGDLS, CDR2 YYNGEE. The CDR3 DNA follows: TGTGCCAGCAGGTCGTCGGGAGGCTCCTACAATGAGCAGTTCTTC. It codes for CASRSSGGSYNEQFF.